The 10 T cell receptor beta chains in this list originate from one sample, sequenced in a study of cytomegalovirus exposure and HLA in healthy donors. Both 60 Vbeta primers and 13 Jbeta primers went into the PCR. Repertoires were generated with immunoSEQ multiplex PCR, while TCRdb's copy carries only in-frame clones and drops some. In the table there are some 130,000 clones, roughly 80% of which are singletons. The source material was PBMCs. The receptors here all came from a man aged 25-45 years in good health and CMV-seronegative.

The CDR3 loop reads CASSLSQVSGANVLTF. The CDR3 DNA reads as TGCGCCAGCAGCTTGTCTCAGGTCTCTGGGGCCAACGTCCTGACTTTC. The chain carries TRBV5-1 and TRBJ2-6, with unresolved D. The CDR3 runs to 16 residues. V was trimmed by 1 base and J by 0 bases, leaving 8 bases between them. The V gene's germline CDR1 is SGHRS and CDR2 YFSETQ.

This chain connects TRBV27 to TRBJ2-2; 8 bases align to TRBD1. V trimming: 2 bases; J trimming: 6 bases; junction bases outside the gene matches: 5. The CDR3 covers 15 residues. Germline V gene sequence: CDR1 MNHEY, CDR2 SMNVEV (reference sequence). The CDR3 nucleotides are TGTGCCAGCAGTTTAGATGACAGGGGCGCCGGGGAGCTGTTTTTT. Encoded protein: CASSLDDRGAGELFF.

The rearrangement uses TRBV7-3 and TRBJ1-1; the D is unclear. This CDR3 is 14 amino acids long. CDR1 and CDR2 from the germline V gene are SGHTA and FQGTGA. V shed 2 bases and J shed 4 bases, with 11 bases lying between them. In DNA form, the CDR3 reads TGTGCCAGCAGCTTAGTCGGGTTGGGCACTGAAGCTTTCTTT. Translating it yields CASSLVGLGTEAFF.

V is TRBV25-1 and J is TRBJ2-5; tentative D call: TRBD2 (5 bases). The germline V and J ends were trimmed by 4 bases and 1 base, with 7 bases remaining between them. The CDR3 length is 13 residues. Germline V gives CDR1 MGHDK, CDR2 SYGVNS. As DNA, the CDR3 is TGTGCCAGCAGTGTAAGCGGCCAAGAGACCCAGTACTTC. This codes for CASSVSGQETQYF.

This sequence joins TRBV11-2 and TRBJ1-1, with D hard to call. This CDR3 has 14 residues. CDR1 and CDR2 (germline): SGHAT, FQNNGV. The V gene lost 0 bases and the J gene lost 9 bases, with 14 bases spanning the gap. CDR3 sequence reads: CASSLDHGGSKAFF. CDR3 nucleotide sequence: TGTGCCAGCAGCTTAGATCACGGTGGGAGTAAAGCTTTCTTT.

The CDR3 sequence: CASRYRNYGYTF. CDR3 DNA sequence: TGTGCCAGCAGATACAGGAACTATGGCTACACCTTC. This chain uses TRBV6-1 with TRBJ1-2; tentative D call: TRBD1 (5 bases). V lost 6 bases and J lost 2, with 7 bases in between. This CDR3 spans 12 amino acids. CDR1 is MNHNS, CDR2 SASEGT, per germline.

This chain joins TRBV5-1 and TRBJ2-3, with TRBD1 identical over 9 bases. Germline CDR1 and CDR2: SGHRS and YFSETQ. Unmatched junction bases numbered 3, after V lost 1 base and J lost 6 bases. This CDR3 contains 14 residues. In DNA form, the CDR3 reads TGCGCCAGCAGCTTGAACACAGGGGGCGATACGCAGTATTTT. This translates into CASSLNTGGDTQYF.

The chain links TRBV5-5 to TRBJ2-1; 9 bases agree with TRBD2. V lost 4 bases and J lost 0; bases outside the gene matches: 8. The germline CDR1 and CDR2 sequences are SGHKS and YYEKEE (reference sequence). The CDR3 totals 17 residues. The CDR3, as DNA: TGTGCCAGCAGCCCCCATAGCGGGAGAAGCTCCTACAATGAGCAGTTCTTC. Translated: CASSPHSGRSSYNEQFF.

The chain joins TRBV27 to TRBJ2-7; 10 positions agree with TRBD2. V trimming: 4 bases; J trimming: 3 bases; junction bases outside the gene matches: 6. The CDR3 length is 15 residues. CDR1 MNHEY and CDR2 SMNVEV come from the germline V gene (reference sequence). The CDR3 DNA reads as TGTGCCAGCAGTTCCGGACTAGCGGATCTCTACGAGCAGTACTTC. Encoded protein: CASSSGLADLYEQYF.

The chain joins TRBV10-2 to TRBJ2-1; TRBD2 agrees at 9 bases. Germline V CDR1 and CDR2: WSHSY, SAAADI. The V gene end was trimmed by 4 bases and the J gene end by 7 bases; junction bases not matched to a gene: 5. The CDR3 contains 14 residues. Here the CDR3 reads CASSVAGARNEQFF. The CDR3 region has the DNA TGCGCCAGCAGTGTAGCGGGAGCTAGGAATGAGCAGTTCTTC.